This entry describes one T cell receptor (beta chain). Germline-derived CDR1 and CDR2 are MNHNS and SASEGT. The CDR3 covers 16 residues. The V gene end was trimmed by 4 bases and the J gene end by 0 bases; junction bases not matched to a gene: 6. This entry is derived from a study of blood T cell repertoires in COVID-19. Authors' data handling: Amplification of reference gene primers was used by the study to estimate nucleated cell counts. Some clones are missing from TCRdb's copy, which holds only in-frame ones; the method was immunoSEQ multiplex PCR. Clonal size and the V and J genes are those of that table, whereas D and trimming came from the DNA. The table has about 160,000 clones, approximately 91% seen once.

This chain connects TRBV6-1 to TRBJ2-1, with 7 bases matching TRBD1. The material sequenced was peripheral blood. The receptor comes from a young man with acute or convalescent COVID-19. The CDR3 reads CASSGLQGSSYNEQFF. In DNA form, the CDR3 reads TGTGCCAGCAGTGGATTACAGGGGAGCTCCTACAATGAGCAGTTCTTC.